The 12 T cell receptor beta chains presented below share a single source sample, sequenced in a study of cytomegalovirus exposure and HLA in healthy donors. Primers: 60 Vbeta forward and 13 Jbeta reverse. The table came from immunoSEQ multiplex PCR; TCRdb's copy has only in-frame clones and leaves some out. The sample has a few hundred thousand clones, about 74% seen once. The sample consisted of PBMCs. These receptors all come from a woman aged 25 to 39 in good health and CMV-seronegative.

This clone occurred a few times. The chain recombines TRBV4-1 with TRBJ1-1; D remains unclear. Trimming took 5 bases from V and 3 from J, leaving 10 bases between them. The CDR3 loop spans 13 amino acids. CDR1 and CDR2 (germline): MGHRA, YSYEKL. The CDR3 here is CASSYQSDTEAFF. In nucleotides, the CDR3 is TGCGCCAGCAGCTACCAATCGGACACTGAAGCTTTCTTT.

This sequence joins TRBV5-4 and TRBJ2-5; 7 bases are a match to TRBD2. The CDR3 covers 13 residues. Germline V gives CDR1 SGHNT, CDR2 YYREEE (reference sequence). V was pared by 9 bases and J by 5 bases, with 10 bases of the junction left unmatched. CDR3 DNA: TGTGCCATTGGGGGGGTGGGATGGGAGACCCAGTACTTC. Encoded protein: CAIGGVGWETQYF.

This clone has just a few counts. The chain uses TRBV29-1 and TRBJ2-3, with 7 bases lining up with TRBD2. The CDR3 covers 15 residues. Germline loops: CDR1 SQVTM, CDR2 ANQGSEA. V shed 1 base and J 0 bases; nucleotides not matched to a gene: 4. The CDR3 nucleotides read TGCAGCGTTGAAGCTAGCGGTGCTAGCACAGATACGCAGTATTTT. Its translation: CSVEASGASTDTQYF.

The chain recombines TRBV5-4 with TRBJ1-4; D is possibly TRBD1 (5 bases). CDR1 SGHNT and CDR2 YYREEE come from the germline V gene (reference sequence). This CDR3 comprises 13 residues. V lost 5 bases and J lost 8, with 13 bases in between. CDR3 coding DNA: TGTGCCAGCAGTCAAACCGGGGGAGAAAAACTGTTTTTT. This gives the protein CASSQTGGEKLFF.

With regard to this clone: This is likely an artifact of a read error, given a far larger clone one base away. This chain uses TRBV29-1 with TRBJ1-1, with 7 bases aligning to TRBD1. This CDR3 region has 13 residues. Germline loops: CDR1 SQVTM, CDR2 ANQGSEA. The CDR3 DNA sequence: TGCAGCGTCGACAGGGTGGGGTACACTGAAGCTTCCTTT. It specifies CSVDRVGYTEASF.

The chain couples TRBV2 to TRBJ2-5; tentatively, D is TRBD2 (5 bases). The J call may be mistaken, given a closer DNA end match to TRBJ2-7. CDR1 SNHLY and CDR2 FYNNEI come from the germline V gene. The CDR3 has 15 residues. The CDR3 DNA sequence: TGTGCCAGCAGTGAACGGAGAGGGTACTCCTACGAGCAGTACTTC. It encodes CASSERRGYSYEQYF.

The chain employs TRBV5-1 and TRBJ2-7; 12 bases line up with TRBD2. Germline CDR1 is SGHRS and CDR2 is YFSETQ. CDR3 length: 16 residues. V shed 3 bases and J 3 bases; nucleotides not matched to a gene: 7. This CDR3 reads CASSSSATSGSYEQYF. In nucleotides, the CDR3 is TGCGCCAGCAGCTCCTCGGCGACTAGCGGGAGCTACGAGCAGTACTTC.

A few counts support this clone. Other nucleotide sequences in the sample specify the same CDR3. The V and J genes are TRBV6-5 and TRBJ1-2; a possible D gene is TRBD1 (5 bases). CDR1 is MNHEY and CDR2 is SVGAGI in the germline V gene. The CDR3 loop spans 12 amino acids. V lost 6 bases and J 5 bases, leaving 10 bases between the germline ends. The CDR3 here is CASSRRGYGYTF. The CDR3 coding sequence is TGTGCCAGCAGCCGCCGGGGGTATGGCTACACCTTC.

The chain joins TRBV11-3 to TRBJ2-7; D remains ambiguous. The ends were cut back, 1 base at V and 2 bases at J, with 9 bases in the middle. This CDR3 is built from 14 residues. In germline, CDR1 is SGHNT, CDR2 YENEEA. The CDR3 protein is CASSLVPSAYEQYF. The CDR3 nucleotides read TGTGCCAGCAGCTTAGTCCCGTCTGCCTACGAGCAGTACTTC.

In DNA, the CDR3 is TGCAGCGTACTAACAGGAAACACCATATATTTT. Its translation is CSVLTGNTIYF. The J gene is TRBJ1-3, the V gene TRBV29-1; no clear D. Germline CDR1 is SQVTM and CDR2 is ANQGSEA. The CDR3 has 11 amino acids. V was pared by 6 bases and J by 4 bases, with 7 bases between.

The CDR3 DNA reads as TGTGCCAGCAGCCGGGACCCCGGGGGGGAGCAGTTCTTC. It translates to CASSRDPGGEQFF. The V call is TRBV5-6, the J call TRBJ2-1; 7 nucleotides align to TRBD2. CDR3 length: 13 amino acids. The J segment lost 10 bases and the V segment lost 4 bases, leaving 8 bases of the junction unmatched. The germline V gene encodes CDR1 SGHDT and CDR2 YYEEEE.

Note on this clone: A much larger clone lies a single base off, so this may be a read error. The chain carries TRBV30 and TRBJ1-2; D is perhaps TRBD1 (5 bases). The germline V gene has CDR1 GTSNPN and CDR2 SVGIG (reference sequence). This CDR3 region has 15 residues. V lost 5 bases to trimming and J lost 4 bases, with 20 bases between them. Here the CDR3 reads CAWRPHPGYGYGYTF. The CDR3 coding sequence is TGTGCCTGGCGTCCACACCCAGGGTACGGCTATGGCTACACCTTC.